Ten or more counts support the clone carrying this T cell receptor (beta chain). Its antigen is currently unknown. The data were taken from a study of T cells after yellow fever vaccination. Study context: It was SMART-Seq v4 Ultra Low Input that prepared the fractions with low cell numbers.

CDR1 and CDR2 from the germline V gene are SGHRS and YFSETQ. The CDR3 extends over 16 amino acids. Trimming removed 1 base from V and 7 bases from J, with 17 bases in between. As TCR cDNA was made by 5'RACE template switching, a universal primer site and UMIs were added. TCRdb used MiXCR to reprocess the 5' RACE reads, holding one entry per CDR3 protein. This sample yields hundreds of thousands of distinct CDR3 sequences, of which around 4% are seen a single time; 23% belongs to the top ten. Study-level results: After the booster, about 95% of CD4 and about nine tenths of CD8 primary-response clones were re-detected.

Specimen: PBMCs, collected on the day of the yellow fever booster vaccination. V usage is TRBV5-1 and J usage is TRBJ1-4; D not resolved. This clonotype originated in a man aged 18 to 29 who received the YFV17D yellow fever vaccine. CDR3 in DNA: TGCGCCAGCAGCTTGAGCGCAGCACGAGGGAGTGAAAAACTGTTTTTT. This gives the protein CASSLSAARGSEKLFF.